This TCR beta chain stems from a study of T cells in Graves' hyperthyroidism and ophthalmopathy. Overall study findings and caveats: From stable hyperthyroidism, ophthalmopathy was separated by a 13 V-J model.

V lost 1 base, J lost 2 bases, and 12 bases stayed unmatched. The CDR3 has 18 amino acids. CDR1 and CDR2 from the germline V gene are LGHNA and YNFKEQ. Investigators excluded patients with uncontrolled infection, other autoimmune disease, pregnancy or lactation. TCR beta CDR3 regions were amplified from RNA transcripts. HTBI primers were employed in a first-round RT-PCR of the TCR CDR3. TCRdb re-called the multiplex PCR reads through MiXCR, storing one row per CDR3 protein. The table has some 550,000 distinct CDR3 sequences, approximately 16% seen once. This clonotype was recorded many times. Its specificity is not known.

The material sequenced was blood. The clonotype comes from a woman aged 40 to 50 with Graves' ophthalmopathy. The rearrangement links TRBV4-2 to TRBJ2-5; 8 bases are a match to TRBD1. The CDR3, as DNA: TGTGCCAGCAGCCAAGTCGGGTTTCAGGGGGCGCAACAAGAGACCCAGTACTTC. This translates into CASSQVGFQGAQQETQYF.